This TCR beta chain was captured by sequencing in a study of T cell repertoires in cytomegalovirus infection (dated by TCRdb to between 2018 and 2021). A note on the overall study: Donor HLA type was relevant to the analysis, because carriage of CMV infection together with the matching HLA type was indicated by public TCR beta signatures. Broad study findings and their caveats: Cumulative frequency of public TCR beta family members discriminated carriers of CMV infection plus the relevant HLA type in this cohort and an independent roughly 350-donor cohort. The ex vivo response was dominated by HLA-C-restricted CMV-specific TCR beta clonotypes, which also provided the single most frequent clonotype in two of eight donors.

Sequencing relied on an Illumina HiSeq 1500. TCRdb's own reprocessing of the public reads used fastp at Q25 and MiXCR and kept productive beta chains. Entries are consolidated by CDR3 protein sequence, retaining the most common genes and DNA. The sample profile shows 350,000 to 500,000 distinct CDR3 sequences; roughly 30% of them were found once. Roughly an eighth of the sample goes to the ten largest clones. Concerning this clonotype itself: Its antigen is still unknown. The sample holds no much larger clone one base away, and base qualities are not on file.

The CDR3 numbers 15 residues from cysteine through phenylalanine. Only the CDR3 DNA stays, 45 bases, in frame from base 1. Trimming removed 8 bases from V and 6 bases from J; the gene matches leave 13 bases unexplained. Via the germline V gene (reference sequence), CDR1 is SEHNR and CDR2 FQNEAQ. This chain joins TRBV7-9 to TRBJ2-1; TRBD1 matches 7 bases in the middle. The sequencing input was PBMCs. This TCR was sampled from a human donor in good health (CMV status not recorded). Some clones in this sample may be carry-over from other donors' samples. The nucleotide sequence is given as TGTGCCAGCCACGACAGGGATGGTCGCCGCAATGAGCAGTTCTTC. The encoded protein is CASHDRDGRRNEQFF.